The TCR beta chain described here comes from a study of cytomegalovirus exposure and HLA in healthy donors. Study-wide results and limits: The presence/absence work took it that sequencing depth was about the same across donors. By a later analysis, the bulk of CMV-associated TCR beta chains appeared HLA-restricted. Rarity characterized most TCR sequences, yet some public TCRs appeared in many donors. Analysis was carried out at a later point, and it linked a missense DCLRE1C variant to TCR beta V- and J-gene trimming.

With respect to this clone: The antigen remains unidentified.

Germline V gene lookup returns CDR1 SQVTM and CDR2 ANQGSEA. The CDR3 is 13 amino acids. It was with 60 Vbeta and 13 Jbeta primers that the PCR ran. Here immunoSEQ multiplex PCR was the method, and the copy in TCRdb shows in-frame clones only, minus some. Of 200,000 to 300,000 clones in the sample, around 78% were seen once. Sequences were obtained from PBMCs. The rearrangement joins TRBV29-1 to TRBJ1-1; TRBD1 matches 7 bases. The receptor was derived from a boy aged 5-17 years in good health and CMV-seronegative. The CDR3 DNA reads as TGCAGTGCTGGGACTCCCCAGGGGGCTGAAGCTTTCTTT. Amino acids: CSAGTPQGAEAFF.